The 7 T cell receptor beta chains presented below share a single source sample, sequenced in a study of blood T cells in healthy people across ages. Through a sample-barcoded 5' primer and a J-beta primer mix, a second PCR was run for 7 to 11 cycles. MiXCR, run by TCRdb on the 5' RACE reads, gives a single entry per CDR3 protein. Of approximately 800,000 distinct CDR3 sequences listed, around half are singletons. Sequenced: blood. These receptors all stem from an elderly man in good health.

The CDR3 spells CASSLNGRSYNEQFF. In DNA form, the CDR3 reads TGTGCCAGCAGTTTGAACGGAAGATCCTACAATGAGCAGTTCTTC. The chain is built from TRBV12-3 or TRBV12-4 and TRBJ2-1, with D uncertain. V was pared by 3 bases and J by 1 base, with 10 bases between. This CDR3 contains 15 residues.

The rearrangement uses TRBV20-1 and TRBJ1-1; D ambiguous. There are 12 residues in the CDR3. Germline assignment: CDR1 DFQATT and CDR2 SNEGSKA (reference sequence). V was shortened by 2 bases and J by 2 bases, with 6 bases between the two germline ends. CDR3 loop: CSARSVNTEAFF. Here the CDR3 DNA reads TGCAGTGCTAGATCGGTAAACACTGAAGCTTTCTTT.

Regarding this clonotype: At one boundary the junction diverges from the germline segment, which might be a read error. V gene TRBV3-1 combines with J gene TRBJ1-6; D unresolved. Germline assignment: CDR1 LGHDT and CDR2 YNNKEL (reference sequence). This CDR3 spans 15 amino acids. DNA of the CDR3: TGTGCCAGCAGCCAAGACTTGCCAGATAATTCACCCCCCCACTTT. It is translated as CASSQDLPDNSPPHF.

V usage is TRBV3-1 and J usage is TRBJ2-1; possible D gene TRBD2, 5 bases. The end of the DNA is better explained by TRBJ2-7, so the J call may be wrong. The CDR3 runs 16 residues. Germline V CDR1 and CDR2: LGHDT, YNNKEL (reference sequence). The CDR3 nucleotides read TGTGCCAGCAGCCGCTGGGAAGTAGCGTCCTACAATGAGCAGTACTTC. Translation: CASSRWEVASYNEQYF.

This clonotype was detected once. J is TRBJ2-1 and V is TRBV18; D ambiguous. The DNA end favors TRBJ2-7, so the J call may be wrong. CDR1 and CDR2 (germline): KGHSH, LQKENI. The CDR3 totals 16 residues. CDR3 protein: CASSLAATIAYNEQYF. CDR3 bases: TGTGCCAGCTCACTTGCGGCCACCATAGCCTACAATGAGCAGTACTTC.

The table lists this clonotype with a few counts. The V call is TRBV27, the J call TRBJ2-3; D gene unclear. The V gene's germline CDR1 is MNHEY and CDR2 SMNVEV (reference sequence). The CDR3 has 14 residues. V lost 5 bases and J 2 bases, leaving 11 bases between the germline ends. The CDR3 DNA is TGTGCCAGCAGTCCTAGGCCCGTCACAGATACGCAGTATTTT. It encodes CASSPRPVTDTQYF.

The rearrangement links TRBV27 to TRBJ2-5; TRBD1 might be the D (6 bases). Trimming left V 4 bases short and J 4 bases short, with 19 bases between. Germline V gives CDR1 MNHEY, CDR2 SMNVEV (reference sequence). This CDR3 contains 16 residues. The CDR3 loop reads CASSSRWGLVGETQYF. The CDR3 bases are TGTGCCAGCAGTTCTCGATGGGGGCTAGTCGGAGAGACCCAGTACTTC.